The source of this T cell receptor (beta chain) is a study of cytomegalovirus exposure and HLA in healthy donors. General observations from the study: The authors assumed roughly uniform sequencing depth across donors for presence/absence analyses. The HLA-A and HLA-B alleles of most subjects were reportedly predicted accurately from TCR beta sequences. Altogether, 164 TCR beta chains were recorded as cytomegalovirus-associated.

About this clone: Antigen specificity is unknown.

The CDR3 has 12 amino acids. Germline CDR1 is MDHEN and CDR2 is SYDVKM. Trimming removed 6 bases at V and 12 bases at J, with 14 bases between. It was with 60 Vbeta and 13 Jbeta primers that the PCR ran. Only in-frame clones appear in the TCRdb table, and some are missing; sequencing was by immunoSEQ multiplex PCR. The sample has more than 150,000 clones; roughly 84% are singletons. J is TRBJ1-4 and V is TRBV28, with D possibly being TRBD1 (6 bases). Input material: PBMCs. The TCR was taken from a woman aged 45-65 years in good health and CMV-seropositive. CDR3 coding DNA: TGTGCCAGCAGCGGCCCCAGGGGAGAACTGTTTTTT. This translates into CASSGPRGELFF.